This paragraph covers one T cell receptor beta chain sequence. Its antigen is unidentified. This CDR3 has 16 amino acids. With V trimmed by 0 bases and J by 2 bases, 2 bases remained unmatched. Germline lookup yields CDR1 MNHNY and CDR2 SVGAGI (reference sequence). A second roughly 6 to 11 cycle PCR used barcoded and J-beta primers. Each CDR3 protein gets one entry after TCRdb re-called the 5' RACE reads with MiXCR. Of under 950,000 distinct CDR3 sequences in the sample, about 20% are singletons; the top ten hold roughly a fifth. These data come from a study of blood T cells in healthy people across ages. Findings of the study overall: Versus aged donors, long-lived donors had higher diversity and more naive CD4+ cells.

Samples each yielded at least 5.5 micrograms of total RNA. What was sequenced was blood. The origin of this receptor is a man aged 65-85 years in good health. The chain couples TRBV6-6 to TRBJ1-3; TRBD1 matches 9 bases. CDR3 loop: CASSYSRDRAGNTIYF. CDR3 in DNA: TGTGCCAGCAGTTACTCAAGGGACAGGGCTGGAAACACCATATATTTT.